This T cell receptor (beta chain) emerged from a study of T cells in Graves' hyperthyroidism and ophthalmopathy. Regarding the study as a whole: The model's output predicted ophthalmopathy at a median of around 6.9 months prior to onset.

The investigators amplified TCR beta CDR3 regions from RNA transcripts. HTBI primers drove first-round RT-PCR of the TCR CDR3. Via MiXCR, TCRdb re-called the multiplex PCR reads, giving one row per CDR3 protein. This sample yields about 420,000 distinct CDR3 sequences, of which about an eighth are seen a single time; more than 4.5% belongs to the top ten. Patients aged 18 to 65 had newly diagnosed hyperthyroidism of under 2 months' duration. Patients were excluded for uncontrolled infection, other autoimmune disease, pregnancy or lactation. Of note for this clonotype: Its antigen is not known.

The V gene's germline CDR1 is SGHDN and CDR2 FVKESK. V lost 0 bases, J lost 10 bases, and 18 bases lay in between. The CDR3 runs 16 residues. The sequence was collected from a woman in her late teens or twenties with Graves' hyperthyroidism. Sequencing input: blood. This chain connects TRBV14 to TRBJ1-4, with D perhaps TRBD1 (6 bases). In nucleotides, the CDR3 is TGTGCCAGCAGCCAAGAGTTTGGGGGCCTTTCCGGAAAACTGTTTTTT. Residues: CASSQEFGGLSGKLFF.